This TCR beta chain is from a study of graft-versus-host responses after intestinal transplantation. For the study at large: Transplants were multivisceral, liver-intestinal, or isolated intestinal. Induction using anti-thymocyte globulin, followed by tacrolimus and steroids for roughly 3 years, was given to all recipients.

The study's findings and limits: Recipient marrow held GvH clones, some first seen in ileum or blood. Among circulating GvH clones, peak levels were associated with early post-transplant declines in HvG clones.

This clone was detected once. Its matching antigen is unknown. Per the germline V gene, CDR1 is SGHAT and CDR2 is FQNNGV. This CDR3 spans 15 amino acids. Trimming took 5 bases from V and 2 from J; bases not matched to a gene: 3. The assay was immunoSEQ multiplex PCR, and TCRdb's table has in-frame clones only and misses some. This table has over 100,000 clones, roughly 90% appearing once. The sequence was collected from a human donor who received an intestinal transplant. The sequencing here drew on unstimulated CD4+ T cells sorted from spleen or lymph node cells, taken before intestinal transplant. The genes are TRBV11-2 and TRBJ2-7; 13 bases map to TRBD2. The CDR3 sequence: CASSLGLAGTYEQYF. In DNA, the CDR3 is TGTGCCAGCAGCCTGGGACTAGCGGGGACCTACGAGCAGTACTTC.